These 5 T cell receptor beta chains share one sample of origin, sequenced in a study of post-analysis software for immune sequencing data (dated by TCRdb to the mid-2010s). For these receptors, no antigen is known. The paper as a whole reports these results and caveats: Patients showed significantly higher frequencies than controls for roughly five TRBV segments, among them TRBV5-6, TRBV5-1 and TRBV20-1.

The protocol used for the library was PCR. Instrument used: Illumina HiSeq 2500. To reduce PCR and sequencing biases, unique molecular identifiers were incorporated into the TCR beta cDNA libraries. The raw public reads went through TCRdb reprocessing: fastp at Q25, MiXCR clone calling, in-frame beta chains kept. Records with the same CDR3 protein are collapsed into one entry carrying the most frequent genes and DNA. Here the sample has more than 350,000 distinct CDR3 sequences; approximately 42% occur a single time. Of the sample, about 8% is held by the ten largest clones. Input material: blood. The receptor set was obtained from a girl aged 2-10 years with multiple sclerosis.

This clonotype was counted a few times. The rearrangement uses TRBV27 and TRBJ1-5, with D unclear. Trimming cost V 3 bases and J 6 bases, with 18 bases left between them. Germline V gives CDR1 MNHEY, CDR2 SMNVEV (reference sequence). The CDR3 contains 16 residues. CDR3 sequence (DNA): TGTGCCAGCAGTTTGCTCGGACGAGAATTTGGTCAGCCCCAGCATTTT. Its protein product is CASSLLGREFGQPQHF.

This clonotype was seen a handful of times. V and J are TRBV13 and TRBJ2-1; D is unresolved. Trimming stripped 3 bases from V and 4 bases from J, with 10 bases between. The CDR3 totals 14 residues. CDR1 and CDR2 (germline): PRHDT, FYEKMQ (reference sequence). DNA for the CDR3: TGTGCCAGCAGCTTTTACTCCACATACAATGAGCAGTTCTTC. Translated, it gives CASSFYSTYNEQFF.

This sequence joins TRBV9 and TRBJ2-1; the match to TRBD1 covers 8 bases. V trimming: 2 bases; J trimming: 9 bases; junction bases outside the gene matches: 10. Germline V gene sequence: CDR1 SGDLS, CDR2 YYNGEE. CDR3 length: 15 amino acids. As DNA, the CDR3 is TGTGCCAGCAGCGTGTTGGGACAGGTTTTATCTGAGCAGTTCTTC. Protein product: CASSVLGQVLSEQFF.

V gene TRBV9 combines with J gene TRBJ2-1; TRBD2 agrees at 8 bases. Trimming cost V 3 bases and J 6 bases; bases outside gene matches: 23. The CDR3 spans 20 residues. CDR1 and CDR2 from the germline V gene are SGDLS and YYNGEE. CDR3 loop: CASSERAGGPSGQSPNEQFF. The CDR3 DNA follows: TGTGCCAGCAGCGAGAGGGCGGGAGGTCCCTCCGGCCAATCCCCCAATGAGCAGTTCTTC.

This rearrangement joins TRBV20-1 to TRBJ2-7, with 8 bases that match TRBD2. V trimming: 0 bases; J trimming: 7 bases; junction bases outside the gene matches: 14. Germline V lookup: CDR1 DFQATT, CDR2 SNEGSKA (reference sequence). The CDR3 has 16 amino acids. CDR3: CSARDDRGGPMSEQYF. CDR3 sequence (DNA): TGCAGTGCTAGAGATGATCGGGGGGGGCCTATGTCGGAGCAGTACTTC.